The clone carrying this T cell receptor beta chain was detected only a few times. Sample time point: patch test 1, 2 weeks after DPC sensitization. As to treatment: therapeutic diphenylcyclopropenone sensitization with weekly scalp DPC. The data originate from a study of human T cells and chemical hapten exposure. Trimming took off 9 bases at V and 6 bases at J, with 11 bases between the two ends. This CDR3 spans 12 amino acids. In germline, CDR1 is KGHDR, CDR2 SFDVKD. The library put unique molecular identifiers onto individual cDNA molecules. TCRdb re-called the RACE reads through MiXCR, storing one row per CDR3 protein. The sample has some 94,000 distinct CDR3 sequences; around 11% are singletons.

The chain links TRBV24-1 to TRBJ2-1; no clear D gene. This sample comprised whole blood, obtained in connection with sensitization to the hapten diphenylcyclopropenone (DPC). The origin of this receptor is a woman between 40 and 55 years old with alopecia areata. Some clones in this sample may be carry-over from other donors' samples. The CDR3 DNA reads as TGTGCCACCTCGAATGGAATCAATGAGCAGTTCTTC. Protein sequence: CATSNGINEQFF.